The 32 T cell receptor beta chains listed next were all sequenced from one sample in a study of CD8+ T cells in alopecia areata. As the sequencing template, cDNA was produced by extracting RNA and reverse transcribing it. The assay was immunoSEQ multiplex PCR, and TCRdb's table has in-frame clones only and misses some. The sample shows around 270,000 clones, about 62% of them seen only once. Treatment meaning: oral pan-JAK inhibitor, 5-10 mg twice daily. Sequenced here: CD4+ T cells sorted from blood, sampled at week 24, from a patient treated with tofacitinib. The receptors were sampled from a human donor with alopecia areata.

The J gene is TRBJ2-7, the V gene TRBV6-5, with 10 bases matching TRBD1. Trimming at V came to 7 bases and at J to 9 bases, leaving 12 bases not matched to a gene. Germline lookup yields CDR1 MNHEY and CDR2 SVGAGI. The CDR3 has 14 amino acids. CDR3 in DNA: TGTGCCAGCAACCCGGGACAGGGGTCTTTCGGGCAGTACTTC. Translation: CASNPGQGSFGQYF.

Written as DNA, the CDR3 is TGTGCCAGCAGCCCTGCTAAGTCCGGGGAGCTGTTTTTT. Translation gives CASSPAKSGELFF. V usage is TRBV7-2 and J usage is TRBJ2-2; D gene ambiguous. The CDR3 has 13 amino acids. Germline V gives CDR1 SGHTA, CDR2 FQGNSA. Trimming stripped 5 bases from V and 6 bases from J, with 10 bases between.

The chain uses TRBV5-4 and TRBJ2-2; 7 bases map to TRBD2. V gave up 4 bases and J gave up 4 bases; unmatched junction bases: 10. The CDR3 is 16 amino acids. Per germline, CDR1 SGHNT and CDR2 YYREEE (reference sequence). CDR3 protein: CASSQLTSSGTGELFF. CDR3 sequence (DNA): TGTGCCAGCAGCCAACTGACTAGCTCAGGCACCGGGGAGCTGTTTTTT.

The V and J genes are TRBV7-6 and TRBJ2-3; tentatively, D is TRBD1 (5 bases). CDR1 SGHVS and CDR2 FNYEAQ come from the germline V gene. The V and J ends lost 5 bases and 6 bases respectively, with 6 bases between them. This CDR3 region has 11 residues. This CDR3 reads CASSKGDTQYF. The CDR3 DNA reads TGTGCCAGCAGCAAGGGGGATACGCAGTATTTT.

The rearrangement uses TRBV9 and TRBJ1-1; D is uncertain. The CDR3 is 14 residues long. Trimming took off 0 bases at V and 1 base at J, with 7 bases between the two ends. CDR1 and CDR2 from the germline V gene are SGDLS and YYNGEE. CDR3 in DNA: TGTGCCAGCAGCGTAGACTCAGGGAACACTGAAGCTTTCTTT. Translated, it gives CASSVDSGNTEAFF.

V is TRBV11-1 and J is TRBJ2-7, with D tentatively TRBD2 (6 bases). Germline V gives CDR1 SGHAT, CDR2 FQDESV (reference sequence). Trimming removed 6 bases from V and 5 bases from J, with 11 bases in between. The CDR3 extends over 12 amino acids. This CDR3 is CASRWRGNEQYF. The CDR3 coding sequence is TGTGCCAGCAGGTGGAGGGGAAACGAGCAGTACTTC.

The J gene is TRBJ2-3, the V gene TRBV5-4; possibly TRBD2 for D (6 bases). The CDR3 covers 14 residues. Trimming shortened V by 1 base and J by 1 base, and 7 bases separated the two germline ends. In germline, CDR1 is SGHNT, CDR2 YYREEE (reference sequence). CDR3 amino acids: CASSLWGGTDTQYF. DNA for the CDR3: TGTGCCAGCAGCTTGTGGGGGGGCACAGATACGCAGTATTTT.

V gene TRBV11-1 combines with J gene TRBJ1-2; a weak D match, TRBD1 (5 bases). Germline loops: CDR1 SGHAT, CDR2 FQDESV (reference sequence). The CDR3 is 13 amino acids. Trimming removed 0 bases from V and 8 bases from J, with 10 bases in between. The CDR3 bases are TGTGCCAGCAGCTTAGCTGCCGGGGACGGCTACACCTTC. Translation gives CASSLAAGDGYTF.

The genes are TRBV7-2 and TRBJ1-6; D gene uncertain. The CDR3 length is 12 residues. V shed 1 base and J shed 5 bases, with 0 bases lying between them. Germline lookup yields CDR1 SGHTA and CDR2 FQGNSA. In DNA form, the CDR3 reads TGTGCCAGCAGCTTAGATAATTCACCCCTCCACTTT. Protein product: CASSLDNSPLHF. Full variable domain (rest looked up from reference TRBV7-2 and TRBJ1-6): GAGVSQSPSNKVTEKGKDVELRCDPISGHTALYWYRQSLGQGLEFLIYFQGNSAPDKSGLPSDRFSAERTGGSVSTLTIQRTQQEDSAVYLCASSLDNSPLHFGNGTRLTVT.

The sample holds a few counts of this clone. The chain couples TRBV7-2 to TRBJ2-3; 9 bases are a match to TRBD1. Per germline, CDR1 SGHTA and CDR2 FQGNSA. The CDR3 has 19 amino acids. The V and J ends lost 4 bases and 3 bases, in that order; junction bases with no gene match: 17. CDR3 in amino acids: CASSSVPGQGRARTDTQYF. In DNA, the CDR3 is TGTGCCAGCAGCTCCGTCCCGGGACAGGGAAGGGCACGGACAGATACGCAGTATTTT. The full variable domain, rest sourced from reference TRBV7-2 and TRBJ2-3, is GAGVSQSPSNKVTEKGKDVELRCDPISGHTALYWYRQSLGQGLEFLIYFQGNSAPDKSGLPSDRFSAERTGGSVSTLTIQRTQQEDSAVYLCASSSVPGQGRARTDTQYFGPGTRLTVL.

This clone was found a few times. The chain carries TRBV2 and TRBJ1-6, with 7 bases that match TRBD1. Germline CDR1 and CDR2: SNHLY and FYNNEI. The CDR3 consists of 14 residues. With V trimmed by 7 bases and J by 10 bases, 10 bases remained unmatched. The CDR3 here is CASTLTGRSSPLHF. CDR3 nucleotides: TGTGCCAGCACCTTGACAGGGAGAAGCTCACCCCTCCACTTT.

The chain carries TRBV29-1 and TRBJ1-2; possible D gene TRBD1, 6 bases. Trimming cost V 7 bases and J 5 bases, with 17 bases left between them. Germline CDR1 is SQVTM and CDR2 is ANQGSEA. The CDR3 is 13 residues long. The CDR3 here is CSASVGHEYGYTF. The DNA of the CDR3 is TGCAGCGCTTCGGTGGGACATGAGTATGGCTACACCTTC.

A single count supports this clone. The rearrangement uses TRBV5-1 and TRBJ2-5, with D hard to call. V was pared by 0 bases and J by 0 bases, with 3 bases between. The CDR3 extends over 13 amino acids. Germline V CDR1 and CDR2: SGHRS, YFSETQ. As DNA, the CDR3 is TGCGCCAGCAGCTTGGGCGACCAAGAGACCCAGTACTTC. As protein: CASSLGDQETQYF.

CDR3 in amino acids: CASSFPSPRGHSSSGANVLTF. CDR3 bases: TGCGCCAGCAGCTTCCCCTCCCCCCGGGGACATTCAAGCTCTGGGGCCAACGTCCTGACTTTC. The chain combines TRBV4-1 with TRBJ2-6, with D maybe TRBD1 (6 bases). The germline V gene has CDR1 MGHRA and CDR2 YSYEKL. CDR3 length equals 21 residues. V lost 5 bases and J lost 0, with 26 bases in between.

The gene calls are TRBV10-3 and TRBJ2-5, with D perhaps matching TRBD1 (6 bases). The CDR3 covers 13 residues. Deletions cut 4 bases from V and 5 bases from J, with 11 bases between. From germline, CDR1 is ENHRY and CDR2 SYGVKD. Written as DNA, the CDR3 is TGTGCCATCAGTGGGGGGCACAGGGAGACCCAGTACTTC. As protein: CAISGGHRETQYF.

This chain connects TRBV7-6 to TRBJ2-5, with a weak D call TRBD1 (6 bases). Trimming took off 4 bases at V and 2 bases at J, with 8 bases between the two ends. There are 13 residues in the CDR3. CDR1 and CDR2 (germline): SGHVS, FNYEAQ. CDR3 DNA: TGTGCCAGCAGCTCCGGACAGCAAGAGACCCAGTACTTC. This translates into CASSSGQQETQYF.

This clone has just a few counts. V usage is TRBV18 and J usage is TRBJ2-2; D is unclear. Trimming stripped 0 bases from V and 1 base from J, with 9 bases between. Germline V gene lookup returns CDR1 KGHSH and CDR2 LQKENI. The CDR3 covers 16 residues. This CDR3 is CASSPPGTRNTGELFF. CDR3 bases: TGTGCCAGCTCACCACCTGGTACGAGGAACACCGGGGAGCTGTTTTTT.

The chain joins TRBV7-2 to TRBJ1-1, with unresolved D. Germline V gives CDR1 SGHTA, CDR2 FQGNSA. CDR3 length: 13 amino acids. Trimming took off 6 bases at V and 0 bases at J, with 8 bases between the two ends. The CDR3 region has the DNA TGTGCCAGCAGACTTGGGTTGAACACTGAAGCTTTCTTT. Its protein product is CASRLGLNTEAFF.

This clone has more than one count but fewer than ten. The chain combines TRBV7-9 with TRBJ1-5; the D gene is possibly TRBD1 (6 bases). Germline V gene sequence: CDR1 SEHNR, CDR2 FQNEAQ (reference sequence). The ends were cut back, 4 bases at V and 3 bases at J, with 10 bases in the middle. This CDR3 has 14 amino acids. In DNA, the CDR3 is TGTGCCAGCAGCTCCACAGGGAACAATCAGCCCCAGCATTTT. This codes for CASSSTGNNQPQHF. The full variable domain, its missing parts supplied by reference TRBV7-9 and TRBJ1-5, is DTGVSQNPRHKITKRGQNVTFRCDPISEHNRLYWYRQTLGQGPEFLTYFQNEAQLEKSRLLSDRFSAERPKGSFSTLEIQRTEQGDSAMYLCASSSTGNNQPQHFGDGTRLSIL.

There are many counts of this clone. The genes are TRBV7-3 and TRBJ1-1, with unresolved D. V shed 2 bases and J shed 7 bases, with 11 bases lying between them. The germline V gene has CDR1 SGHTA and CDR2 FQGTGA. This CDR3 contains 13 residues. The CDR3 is CASSLGGGFEAFF. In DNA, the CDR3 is TGTGCCAGCAGCTTAGGAGGCGGGTTTGAAGCTTTCTTT.

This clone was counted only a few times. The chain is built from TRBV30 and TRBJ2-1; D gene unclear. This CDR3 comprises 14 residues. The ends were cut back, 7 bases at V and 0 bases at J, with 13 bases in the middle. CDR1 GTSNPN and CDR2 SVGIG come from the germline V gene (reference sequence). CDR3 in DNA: TGTGCCTCCCGCCGCCGCAGCTCCTACAATGAGCAGTTCTTC. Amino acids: CASRRRSSYNEQFF.

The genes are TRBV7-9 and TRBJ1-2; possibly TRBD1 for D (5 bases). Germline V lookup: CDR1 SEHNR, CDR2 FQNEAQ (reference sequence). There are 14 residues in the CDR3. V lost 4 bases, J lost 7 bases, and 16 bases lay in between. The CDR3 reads CASSSYTQGGGYTF. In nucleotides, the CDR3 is TGTGCCAGCAGCTCGTATACTCAGGGTGGTGGCTACACCTTC.

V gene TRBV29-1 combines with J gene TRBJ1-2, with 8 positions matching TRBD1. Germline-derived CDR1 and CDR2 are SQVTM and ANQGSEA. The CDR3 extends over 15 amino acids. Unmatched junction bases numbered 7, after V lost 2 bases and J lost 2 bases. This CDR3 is CSVEQTGGPNYGYTF. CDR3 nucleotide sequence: TGCAGCGTTGAACAAACAGGGGGACCAAACTATGGCTACACCTTC.

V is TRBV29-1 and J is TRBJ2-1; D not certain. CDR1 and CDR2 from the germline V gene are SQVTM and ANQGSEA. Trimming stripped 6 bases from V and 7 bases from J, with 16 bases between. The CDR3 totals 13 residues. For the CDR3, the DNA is TGCAGCGTCCTCTTAAGGGAAGGTAATGAGCAGTTCTTC. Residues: CSVLLREGNEQFF.

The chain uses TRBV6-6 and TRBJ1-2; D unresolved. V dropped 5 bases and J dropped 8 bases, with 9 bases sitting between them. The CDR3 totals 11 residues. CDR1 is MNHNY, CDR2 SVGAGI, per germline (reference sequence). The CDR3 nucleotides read TGTGCCAGCAGTCTCCTACAGGGCTACACCTTC. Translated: CASSLLQGYTF.

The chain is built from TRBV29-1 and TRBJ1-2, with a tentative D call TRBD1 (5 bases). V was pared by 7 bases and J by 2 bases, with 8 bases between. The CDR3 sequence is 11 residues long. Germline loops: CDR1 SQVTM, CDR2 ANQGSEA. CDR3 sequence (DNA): TGCAGCGCTGGGACCAACTATGGCTACACCTTC. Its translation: CSAGTNYGYTF.

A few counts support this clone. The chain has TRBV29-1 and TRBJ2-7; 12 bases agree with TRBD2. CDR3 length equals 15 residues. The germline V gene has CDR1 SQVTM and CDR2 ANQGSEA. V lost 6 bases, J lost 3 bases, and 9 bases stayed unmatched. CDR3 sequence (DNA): TGCAGCGTCGGACTAGCGGGGACTTCCCGCTACGAGCAGTACTTC. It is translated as CSVGLAGTSRYEQYF.

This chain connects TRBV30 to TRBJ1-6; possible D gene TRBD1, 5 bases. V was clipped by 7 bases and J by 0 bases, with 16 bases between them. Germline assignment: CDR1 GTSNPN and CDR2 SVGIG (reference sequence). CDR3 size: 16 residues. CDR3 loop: CAFHPGGSSYNSPLHF. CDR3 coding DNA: TGTGCCTTCCATCCGGGGGGAAGCTCCTATAATTCACCCCTCCACTTT.

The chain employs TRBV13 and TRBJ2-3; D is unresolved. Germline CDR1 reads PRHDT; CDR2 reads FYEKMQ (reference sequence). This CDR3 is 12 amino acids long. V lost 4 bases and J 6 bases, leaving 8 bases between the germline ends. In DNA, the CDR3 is TGTGCCAGCAGCTCCCTAGTGGATACGCAGTATTTT. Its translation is CASSSLVDTQYF.

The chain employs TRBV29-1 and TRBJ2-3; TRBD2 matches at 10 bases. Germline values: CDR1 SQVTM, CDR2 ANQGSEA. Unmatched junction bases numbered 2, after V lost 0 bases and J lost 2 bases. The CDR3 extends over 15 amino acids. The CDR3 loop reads CSVEEAGGTTDTQYF. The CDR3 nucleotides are TGCAGCGTTGAAGAAGCGGGGGGGACCACAGATACGCAGTATTTT.

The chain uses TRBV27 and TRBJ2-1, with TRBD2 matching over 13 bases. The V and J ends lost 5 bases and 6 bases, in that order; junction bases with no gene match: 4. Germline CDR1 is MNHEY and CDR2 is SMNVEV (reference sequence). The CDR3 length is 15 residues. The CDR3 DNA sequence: TGTGCCAGCAGTCGGACTAGCGGGGGCTTCAATGAGCAGTTCTTC. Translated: CASSRTSGGFNEQFF.

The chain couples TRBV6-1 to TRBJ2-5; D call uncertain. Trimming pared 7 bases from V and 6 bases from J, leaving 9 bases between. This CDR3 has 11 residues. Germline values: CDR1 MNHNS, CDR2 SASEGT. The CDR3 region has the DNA TGTGCCAGCACCACCTATCAGACCCAGTACTTC. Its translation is CASTTYQTQYF.